The clone carrying this T cell receptor (beta chain) appeared once. The antigen remains undetermined. The source of the sample is a study of cytomegalovirus exposure and HLA in healthy donors. On the study more broadly: Samples from HLA-typed donors yielded 65 million to 90 million unique TCRs in an early data release. Study-wide results and caveats: Cytomegalovirus status was reportedly diagnosed by the classifier with high specificity and sensitivity.

The CDR3 has 15 residues. V dropped 1 base and J dropped 5; count of bases not matched to a gene: 3. CDR1 is SEHNR, CDR2 FQNEAQ, per germline (reference sequence). The PCR employed 60 Vbeta primers together with 13 Jbeta primers. Produced via immunoSEQ multiplex PCR; TCRdb's table is partial and in-frame only. The data hold 150,000 to 200,000 clones, with approximately 82% observed a single time. The TCR sequence derives from a woman aged 18-29 years in good health and CMV-seronegative. Sequencing was done on a sample of PBMCs. The chain combines TRBV7-9 with TRBJ1-5; TRBD1 matches 9 bases. The CDR3 sequence is CASSLGGQGHQPQHF. DNA for the CDR3: TGTGCCAGCAGCTTAGGAGGACAGGGGCATCAGCCCCAGCATTTT.